A single TCR beta chain is shown here with its context. Antigen: not known. Incorporated into the TCR beta cDNA libraries were unique molecular identifiers, which served to reduce PCR and sequencing biases. Each CDR3 protein gets one entry after TCRdb re-called the PCR reads with MiXCR. The sample yields 350,000 to 500,000 distinct CDR3 sequences, approximately 42% seen once. The data derive from a study of post-analysis software for immune sequencing data. Study results and caveats: Comparison of patients with controls showed 5 or 6 TRBV segments more frequent in patients, TRBV5-6, TRBV5-1 and TRBV20-1 among them. Controls significantly exceeded multiple sclerosis patients in normalized Chao1 diversity.

This CDR3 spans 14 amino acids. V was pared by 4 bases and J by 1 base, with 11 bases between. The V and J genes are TRBV12-3 or TRBV12-4 and TRBJ2-7, with TRBD2 as a possible D gene (5 bases). Material: blood. The source of this sequence is a girl under 10 years old with multiple sclerosis. As DNA, the CDR3 is TGTGCCAGCAGTTATAGCGACCTATCCTACGAGCAGTACTTC. Encoded protein: CASSYSDLSYEQYF.